The 10 T cell receptor beta chains below all came from one sample that was sequenced in a study of blood T cell repertoires in COVID-19. Sequenced by immunoSEQ multiplex PCR; TCRdb stores in-frame clones only, minus some. Of fewer than 60,000 clones in the sample, over 70% were seen once. The material sequenced was peripheral blood. The receptors derive from a man under 40 with COVID-19, enrolled during active disease.

In this sample, this clone turned up a few times. This sequence joins TRBV19 and TRBJ1-1, with 9 positions matching TRBD1. The CDR3 runs 15 residues. Per the germline V gene, CDR1 is LNHDA and CDR2 is SQIVND (reference sequence). V lost 3 bases and J lost 5; bases outside the gene matches: 7. This CDR3 is CASSMRTGVGTEAFF. Here the CDR3 DNA reads TGTGCCAGTAGTATGCGGACAGGGGTGGGAACTGAAGCTTTCTTT.

V and J are TRBV10-3 and TRBJ2-6; D is possibly TRBD1 (5 bases). Germline loops: CDR1 ENHRY, CDR2 SYGVKD. Trimming removed 9 bases at V and 0 bases at J, with 15 bases between. The CDR3 sequence is 16 residues long. CDR3 nucleotide sequence: TGTGCCATTCCCAACCCCAGGGTCTCTGGGGCCAACGTCCTGACTTTC. Amino acids: CAIPNPRVSGANVLTF.

This chain links TRBV27 with TRBJ1-1; D possibly corresponds to TRBD1 (5 bases). The CDR3 contains 13 residues. Trimming removed 6 bases from V and 0 bases from J, with 8 bases in between. The germline V gene has CDR1 MNHEY and CDR2 SMNVEV (reference sequence). Written as DNA, the CDR3 is TGTGCCAGCAGCCCGACAGTGAACACTGAAGCTTTCTTT. Translation: CASSPTVNTEAFF.

The genes are TRBV28 and TRBJ2-3, with 11 bases identical to TRBD2. The CDR3 runs 15 residues. The ends lost 5 bases at V and 5 bases at J; junction bases unmatched: 6. In germline, CDR1 is MDHEN, CDR2 SYDVKM. The CDR3 loop is CASSPLAGGGDTQYF. DNA for the CDR3: TGTGCCAGCAGTCCTCTAGCGGGAGGCGGAGATACGCAGTATTTT.

This clone was counted only a few times. The CDR3 DNA sequence: TGTGCCAGCAGTTACTCGGGGGGGAATCAGCCCCAGCATTTT. Protein: CASSYSGGNQPQHF. V is TRBV6-6 and J is TRBJ1-5; TRBD1 might be the D (5 bases). The length of the CDR3 is 14 residues. Trimming stripped 0 bases from V and 4 bases from J, with 7 bases between. The germline gives CDR1 MNHNY, CDR2 SVGAGI (reference sequence).

In its sample, this clone was seen once. The V gene is TRBV2, the J gene TRBJ1-1; D is perhaps TRBD1 (5 bases). CDR1 is SNHLY, CDR2 FYNNEI, per germline. Between the trimmed V and J ends, which lost 6 bases and 2 bases, there was a span of 13 bases. The CDR3 is 14 residues long. DNA of the CDR3: TGTGCCAGCAGCGCCGACAGATTTAACACTGAAGCTTTCTTT. This sequence encodes CASSADRFNTEAFF.

This clone was observed a few times. The chain carries TRBV3-1 (or the pseudogene TRBV3-2) and TRBJ2-7; 7 bases map to TRBD1. Germline V gives CDR1 LGHDT, CDR2 YNNKEL (reference sequence). The CDR3 is made up of 14 amino acids. J lost 0 bases, V lost 5 bases, and 4 bases had no gene match. CDR3 in amino acids: CASSTGASSYEQYF. The CDR3 DNA reads as TGTGCCAGCAGCACAGGGGCCTCCTCCTACGAGCAGTACTTC.

Here the CDR3 reads CASLTPARLAGPSYEQYF. The DNA for the CDR3 is TGTGCCAGCCTCACCCCCGCTAGGCTAGCGGGACCCAGTTACGAGCAGTACTTC. The V and J genes are TRBV2 and TRBJ2-7; 9 bases line up with TRBD2. Germline V CDR1 and CDR2: SNHLY, FYNNEI. The CDR3 loop spans 18 amino acids. After removal of 8 bases from V and 4 bases from J, the junction contained 21 bases not matched to a gene.

V gene TRBV30 combines with J gene TRBJ1-2, with TRBD1 identical over 7 bases. CDR1 is GTSNPN, CDR2 SVGIG, per germline (reference sequence). V lost 2 bases and J lost 4; bases outside the gene matches: 4. The CDR3 extends over 13 amino acids. The CDR3 reads CAWSKGASYGYTF. The CDR3 DNA follows: TGTGCCTGGAGTAAGGGGGCTTCCTATGGCTACACCTTC. The variable domain in full, with the rest retrieved from reference TRBV30 and TRBJ1-2, is SQTIHQWPATLVQPVGSPLSLECTVEGTSNPNLYWYRQAAGRGLQLLFYSVGIGQISSEVPQNLSASRPQDRQFILSSKKLLLSDSGFYLCAWSKGASYGYTFGSGTRLTVV.

The chain couples TRBV28 to TRBJ1-5; D is unclear. Trimming cost V 11 bases and J 5 bases, with 13 bases left between them. This CDR3 spans 12 amino acids. CDR1 and CDR2 (germline): MDHEN, SYDVKM. In nucleotides, the CDR3 is TGTGCCTTAGGACTAACAGATCAGCCCCAGCATTTT. It encodes CALGLTDQPQHF.